This T cell receptor (beta chain) was documented in a study of human T cells and chemical hapten exposure. For the study at large: Variability of per-sample TCR yields stemmed mainly from small differences in pooled library volume. General observations from the study: The immune response of these alopecia patients might not match healthy individuals'.

The CDR3 contains 11 residues. V was clipped by 2 bases and J by 6 bases, with 1 base between them. The germline V gene encodes CDR1 SEHNR and CDR2 FQNEAQ (reference sequence). TCRdb re-analysed the RACE reads in MiXCR, keeping a single row per CDR3 protein. The sample lists under 90,000 distinct CDR3 sequences; around 10% were seen once. This clonotype was observed many times. No antigen is known for it. Stated time point: pre-sensitization, week 0. Documented treatment: therapeutic diphenylcyclopropenone sensitization with weekly scalp DPC. Blood draws preceded each patch test application. The source was whole blood, collected in connection with sensitization to the hapten diphenylcyclopropenone (DPC). The chain has TRBV7-9 and TRBJ2-2; no reliable D call. This receptor was obtained from a woman in her thirties or forties with alopecia areata. Some clones in this sample may be carry-over from other donors' samples. The CDR3 loop reads CASSLSGELFF. As DNA, the CDR3 is TGTGCCAGCAGCTTATCCGGGGAGCTGTTTTTT.